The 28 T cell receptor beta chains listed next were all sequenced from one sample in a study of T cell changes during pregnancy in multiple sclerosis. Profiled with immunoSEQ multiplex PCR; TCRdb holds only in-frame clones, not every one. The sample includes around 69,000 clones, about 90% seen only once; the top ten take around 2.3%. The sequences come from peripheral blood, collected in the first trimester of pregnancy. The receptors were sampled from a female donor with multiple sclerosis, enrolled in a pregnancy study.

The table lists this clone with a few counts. The CDR3 sequence is CASSSGQGGNEQFF. The CDR3, as DNA: TGTGCCAGCAGCTCCGGACAGGGTGGCAATGAGCAGTTCTTC. V and J are TRBV6-5 and TRBJ2-1; 8 bases match TRBD1. The germline V gene encodes CDR1 MNHEY and CDR2 SVGAGI. The CDR3 is 14 residues long. After removal of 6 bases from V and 6 bases from J, the junction contained 7 bases not matched to a gene.

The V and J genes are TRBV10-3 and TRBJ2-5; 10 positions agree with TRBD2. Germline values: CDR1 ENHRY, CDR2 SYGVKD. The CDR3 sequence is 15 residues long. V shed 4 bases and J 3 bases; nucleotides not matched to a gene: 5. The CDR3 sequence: CAISVDGLAEETQYF. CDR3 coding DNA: TGTGCCATCAGTGTTGACGGACTAGCGGAAGAGACCCAGTACTTC.

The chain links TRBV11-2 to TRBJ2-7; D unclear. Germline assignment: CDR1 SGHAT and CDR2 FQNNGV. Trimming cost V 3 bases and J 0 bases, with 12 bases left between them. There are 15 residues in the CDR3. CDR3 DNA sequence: TGTGCCAGCAGCTTTTTCTCCTCTAGCTCCTACGAGCAGTACTTC. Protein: CASSFFSSSSYEQYF.

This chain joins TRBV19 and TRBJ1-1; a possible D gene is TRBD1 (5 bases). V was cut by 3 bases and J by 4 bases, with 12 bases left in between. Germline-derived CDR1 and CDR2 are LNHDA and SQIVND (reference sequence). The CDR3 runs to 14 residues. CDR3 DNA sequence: TGTGCCAGTAGTATGTTCGGCAGGGCCACTGAAGCTTTCTTT. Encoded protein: CASSMFGRATEAFF.

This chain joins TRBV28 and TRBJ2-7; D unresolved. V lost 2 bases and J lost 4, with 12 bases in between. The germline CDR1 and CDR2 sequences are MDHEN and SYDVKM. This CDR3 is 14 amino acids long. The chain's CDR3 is CASSLVQIPYEQYF. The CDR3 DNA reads TGTGCCAGCAGTTTAGTCCAGATACCTTACGAGCAGTACTTC.

The DNA for the CDR3 is TGTGCCAGCAGTGGTGGGACAGTGGGGTACAATGAGCAGTTCTTC. Protein product: CASSGGTVGYNEQFF. The chain carries TRBV2 and TRBJ2-1; 7 positions match TRBD1. The CDR3 totals 15 residues. Trimming at V came to 4 bases and at J to 4 bases, leaving 7 bases not matched to a gene. Germline loops: CDR1 SNHLY, CDR2 FYNNEI.

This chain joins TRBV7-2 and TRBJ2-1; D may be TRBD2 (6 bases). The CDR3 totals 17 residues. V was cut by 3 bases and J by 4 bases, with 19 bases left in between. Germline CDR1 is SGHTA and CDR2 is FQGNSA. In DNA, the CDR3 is TGTGCCAGCAGCTTCCTCGCGGCGGGACTTAAATACAATGAGCAGTTCTTC. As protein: CASSFLAAGLKYNEQFF.

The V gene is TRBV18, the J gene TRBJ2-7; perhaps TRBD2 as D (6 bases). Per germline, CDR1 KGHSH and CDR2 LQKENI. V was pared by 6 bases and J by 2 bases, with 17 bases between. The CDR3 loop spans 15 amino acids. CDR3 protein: CASSREPQHTYEQYF. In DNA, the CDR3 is TGTGCCAGCTCTCGGGAGCCCCAACACACCTACGAGCAGTACTTC.

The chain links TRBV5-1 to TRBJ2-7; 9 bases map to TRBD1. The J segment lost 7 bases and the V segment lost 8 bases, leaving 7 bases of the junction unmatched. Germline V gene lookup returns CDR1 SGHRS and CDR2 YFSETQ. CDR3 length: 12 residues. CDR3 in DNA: TGCGCCAGTTCGACAGGGGGTCGAGAGCAGTACTTC. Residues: CASSTGGREQYF. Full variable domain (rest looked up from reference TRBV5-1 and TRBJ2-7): KAGVTQTPRYLIKTRGQQVTLSCSPISGHRSVSWYQQTPGQGLQFLFEYFSETQRNKGNFPGRFSGRQFSNSRSEMNVSTLELGDSALYLCASSTGGREQYFGPGTRLTVT.

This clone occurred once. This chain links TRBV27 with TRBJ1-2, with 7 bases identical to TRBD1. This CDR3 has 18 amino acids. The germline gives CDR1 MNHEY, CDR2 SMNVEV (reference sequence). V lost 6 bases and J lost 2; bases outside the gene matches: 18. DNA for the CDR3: TGTGCCAGCAGGACCGGTTTAAAGGGGGCAGGTGTCAACTATGGCTACACCTTC. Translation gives CASRTGLKGAGVNYGYTF.

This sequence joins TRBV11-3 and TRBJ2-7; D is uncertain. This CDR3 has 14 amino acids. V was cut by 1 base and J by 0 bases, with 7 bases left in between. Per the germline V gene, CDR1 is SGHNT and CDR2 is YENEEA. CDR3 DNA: TGTGCCAGCAGCTTAGGTCCCAGCTCCTACGAGCAGTACTTC. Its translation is CASSLGPSSYEQYF.

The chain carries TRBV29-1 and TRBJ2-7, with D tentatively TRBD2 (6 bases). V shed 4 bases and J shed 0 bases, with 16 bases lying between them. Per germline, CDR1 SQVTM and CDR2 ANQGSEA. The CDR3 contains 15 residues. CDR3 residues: CSVVPTTGSSYEQYF. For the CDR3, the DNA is TGCAGCGTTGTCCCAACTACCGGGAGCTCCTACGAGCAGTACTTC.

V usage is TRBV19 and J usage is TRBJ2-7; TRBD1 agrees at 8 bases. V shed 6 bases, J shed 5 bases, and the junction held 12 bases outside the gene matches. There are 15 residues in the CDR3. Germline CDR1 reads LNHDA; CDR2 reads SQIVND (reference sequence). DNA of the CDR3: TGTGCCAGTAGCTGGGGGGTGACAGGGGAGAACGAGCAGTACTTC. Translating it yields CASSWGVTGENEQYF.

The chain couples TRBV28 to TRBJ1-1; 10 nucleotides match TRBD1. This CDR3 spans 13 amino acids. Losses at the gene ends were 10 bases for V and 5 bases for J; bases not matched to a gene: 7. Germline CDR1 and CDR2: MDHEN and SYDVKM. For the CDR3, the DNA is TGTGCCACGACAGGGGGCTATAGAACTGAAGCTTTCTTT. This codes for CATTGGYRTEAFF.

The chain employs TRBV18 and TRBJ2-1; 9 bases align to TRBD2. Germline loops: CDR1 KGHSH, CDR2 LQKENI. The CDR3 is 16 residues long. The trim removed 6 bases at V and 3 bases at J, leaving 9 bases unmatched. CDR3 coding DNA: TGTGCCAGCTCGCCAAATGCGGGGGGGATCTACAATGAGCAGTTCTTC. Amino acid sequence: CASSPNAGGIYNEQFF.

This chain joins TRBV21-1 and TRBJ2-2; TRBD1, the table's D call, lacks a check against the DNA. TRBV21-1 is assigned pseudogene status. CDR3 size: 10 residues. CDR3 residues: CASFPGELFF. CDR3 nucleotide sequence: TGTGCCAGTTTCCCAGGGGAGCTGTTTTTT.

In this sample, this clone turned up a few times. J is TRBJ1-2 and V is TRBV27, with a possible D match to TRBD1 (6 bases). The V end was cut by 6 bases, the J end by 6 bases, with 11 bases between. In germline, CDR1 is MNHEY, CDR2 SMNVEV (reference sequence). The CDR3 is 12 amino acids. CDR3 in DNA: TGTGCCAGCAGCTTCAGGGGCCATGGCTACACCTTC. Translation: CASSFRGHGYTF.

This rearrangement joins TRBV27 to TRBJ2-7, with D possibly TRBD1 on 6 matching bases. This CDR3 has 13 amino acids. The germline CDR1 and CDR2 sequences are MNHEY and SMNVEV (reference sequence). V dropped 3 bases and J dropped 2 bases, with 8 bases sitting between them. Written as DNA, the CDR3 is TGTGCCAGCAGTTTGGGGGACACCTACGAGCAGTACTTC. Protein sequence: CASSLGDTYEQYF.

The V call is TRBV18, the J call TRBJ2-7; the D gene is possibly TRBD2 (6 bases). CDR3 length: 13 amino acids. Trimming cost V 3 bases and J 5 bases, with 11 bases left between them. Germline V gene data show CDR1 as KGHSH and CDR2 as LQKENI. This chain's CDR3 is CASSPRSGDEQYF. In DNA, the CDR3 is TGTGCCAGCTCACCTCGGTCGGGGGACGAGCAGTACTTC. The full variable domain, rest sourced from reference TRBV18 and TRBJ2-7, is NAGVMQNPRHLVRRRGQEARLRCSPMKGHSHVYWYRQLPEEGLKFMVYLQKENIIDESGMPKERFSAEFPKEGPSILRIQQVVRGDSAAYFCASSPRSGDEQYFGPGTRLTVT.

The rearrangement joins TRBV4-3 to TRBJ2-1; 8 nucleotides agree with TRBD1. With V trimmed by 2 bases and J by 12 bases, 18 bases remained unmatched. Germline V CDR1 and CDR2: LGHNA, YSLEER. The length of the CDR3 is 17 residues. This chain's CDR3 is CASSQTAGTGVGWGQFF. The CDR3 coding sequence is TGCGCCAGCAGCCAAACGGCCGGGACAGGCGTGGGATGGGGGCAGTTCTTC.

The CDR3 region is CAWSITGAEQYF. DNA of the CDR3: TGTGCCTGGAGTATAACAGGGGCCGAGCAGTACTTC. The genes are TRBV30 and TRBJ2-7; the match to TRBD1 covers 7 bases. There are 12 residues in the CDR3. V shed 2 bases and J 6 bases; nucleotides not matched to a gene: 4. CDR1 and CDR2 from the germline V gene are GTSNPN and SVGIG (reference sequence).

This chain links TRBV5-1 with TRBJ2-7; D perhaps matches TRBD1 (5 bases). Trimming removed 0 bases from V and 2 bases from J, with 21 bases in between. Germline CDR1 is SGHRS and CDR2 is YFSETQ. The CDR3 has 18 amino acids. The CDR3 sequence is CASSLAPDRSAYAYEQYF. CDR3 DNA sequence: TGCGCCAGCAGCTTGGCCCCAGACAGATCTGCGTACGCCTACGAGCAGTACTTC.

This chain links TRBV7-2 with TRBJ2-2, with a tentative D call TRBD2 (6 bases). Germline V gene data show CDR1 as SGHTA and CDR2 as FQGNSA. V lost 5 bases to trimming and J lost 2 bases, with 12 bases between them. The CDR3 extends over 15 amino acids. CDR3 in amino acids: CASSRNSGNTGELFF. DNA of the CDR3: TGTGCCAGCAGCCGAAATAGCGGAAACACCGGGGAGCTGTTTTTT.

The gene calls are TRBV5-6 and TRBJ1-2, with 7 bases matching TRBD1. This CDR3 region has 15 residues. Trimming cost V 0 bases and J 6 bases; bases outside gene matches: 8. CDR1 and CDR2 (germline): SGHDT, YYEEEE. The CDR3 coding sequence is TGTGCCAGCAGCTTGGGGGTGACAGGGTCAAATGGCTACACCTTC. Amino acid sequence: CASSLGVTGSNGYTF.

CDR3: CASSELAGSYNEQFF. In DNA form, the CDR3 reads TGTGCCAGCAGTGAATTAGCGGGCTCCTACAATGAGCAGTTCTTC. The chain couples TRBV2 to TRBJ2-1; 7 bases are a match to TRBD2. Germline loops: CDR1 SNHLY, CDR2 FYNNEI. Trimming cost V 2 bases and J 0 bases; bases outside gene matches: 1. This CDR3 is 15 amino acids long.

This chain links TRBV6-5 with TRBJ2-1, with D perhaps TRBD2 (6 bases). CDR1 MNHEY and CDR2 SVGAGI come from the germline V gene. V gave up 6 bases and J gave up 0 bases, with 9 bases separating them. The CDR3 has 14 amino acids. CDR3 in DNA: TGTGCCAGCAGACGGGACTCCTCCTACAATGAGCAGTTCTTC. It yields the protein CASRRDSSYNEQFF.

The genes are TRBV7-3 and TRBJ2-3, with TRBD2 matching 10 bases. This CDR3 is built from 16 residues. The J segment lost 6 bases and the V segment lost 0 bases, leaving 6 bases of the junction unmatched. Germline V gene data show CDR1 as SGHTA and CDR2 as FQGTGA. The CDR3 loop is CASSLTLAGAADTQYF. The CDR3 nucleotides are TGTGCCAGCAGCTTAACTCTAGCGGGAGCGGCCGATACGCAGTATTTT.

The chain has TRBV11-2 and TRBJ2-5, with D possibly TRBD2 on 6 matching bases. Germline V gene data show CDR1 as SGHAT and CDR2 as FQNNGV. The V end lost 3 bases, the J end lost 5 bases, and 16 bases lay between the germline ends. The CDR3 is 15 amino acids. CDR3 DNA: TGTGCCAGCAGCTTGGTAGGAGGAGGGCGGGAGACCCAGTACTTC. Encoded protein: CASSLVGGGRETQYF. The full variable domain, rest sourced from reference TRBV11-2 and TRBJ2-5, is EAGVAQSPRYKIIEKRQSVAFWCNPISGHATLYWYQQILGQGPKLLIQFQNNGVVDDSQLPKDRFSAERLKGVDSTLKIQPAKLEDSAVYLCASSLVGGGRETQYFGPGTRLLVL.